This entry features one T cell receptor beta chain sequence. Only a few counts were recorded for this clonotype. The specificity of this receptor is unknown. Base qualities are not recorded, but no much larger clone differs from it by a single base. This specimen belongs to a study of CD8 T cells in ankylosing spondylitis (dated by TCRdb to the late 2010s). As for the study more broadly: The study profiled T cell receptor beta repertoires in healthy donors and ankylosing spondylitis patients to find disease-linked TCR variants. Samples of peripheral blood were taken, and for ankylosing spondylitis patients, synovial fluid was collected as well. The full study cohort was made up of approximately 27 ankylosing spondylitis patients and roughly 100 healthy donors.

The instrument was an Illumina HiSeq 2500. Quantitative 5'-RACE with molecular barcodes was used to prepare TCR beta libraries. From the authors' description of their analysis: To identify disease-linked TCR variants, a new computational method was used, one built on a probabilistic model of VDJ rearrangement. The raw public reads went through TCRdb reprocessing: fastp at Q25, MiXCR clone calling, in-frame beta chains kept. CDR3 protein duplicates are merged, each entry listing the most common genes and DNA. These V and J calls originate from TCRdb's pipeline instead of the authors' own analysis. This sample gives 250,000 to 400,000 distinct CDR3 sequences in total; roughly 10% of them show up just once. Roughly a tenth of the sample comes from the top ten. The full study reports these points: The disease-linked clones were reported as significantly enriched in matched synovial fluid samples from ankylosing spondylitis patients. The disease-linked clones had a CD8+ phenotype and were found at relatively low frequencies in peripheral blood. A TCR beta motif of fewer than 10 highly homologous amino acid variants appeared characteristic of blood from ankylosing spondylitis patients. Some of the motif variants had been reported before in the synovial fluid and blood of reactive arthritis patients, a finding that suggests common disease-initiation mechanisms.

Including cysteine and phenylalanine, the CDR3 has 15 amino acids. Only the CDR3 DNA is retained, 45 bases long and in frame from the first base. Via the germline V gene (reference sequence), CDR1 is DFQATT and CDR2 SNEGSKA. V and J are trimmed by 8 bases and 0 bases, and the gene matches miss 6 bases of the junction. The sequenced material came from blood, either unsorted or a sorted T cell fraction (not recorded which). The chain links TRBV20-1 with TRBJ2-1; 11 nucleotides in the junction match TRBD2. The sequence was obtained from a female donor with ankylosing spondylitis or in good health (not recorded which). The nucleotide sequence reads TGCAGTAGGCTAGCGGGAGGTAGCTCCTACAATGAGCAGTTCTTC. The encoded protein is CSRLAGGSSYNEQFF.